This T cell receptor (beta chain) was sequenced during a study of blood T cell repertoires in COVID-19. This CDR3 has 13 residues. The V end was cut by 6 bases, the J end by 2 bases, with 11 bases between. CDR1 and CDR2 (germline): LNHDA, SQIVND (reference sequence). Measured with immunoSEQ multiplex PCR; TCRdb has only the in-frame clones, and not every one. The sample contains under 400,000 clones, more than 70% of which appear only once. Shortly before study entry, within 2 weeks, exposed participants had met a COVID-19 case. This receptor was identified in a woman under 40 who had been exposed to COVID-19. Input material: PBMCs or T cells enriched from blood (not recorded which). This chain joins TRBV19 and TRBJ2-7; D gene uncertain. The CDR3 DNA sequence: TGTGCCAGTAGCACCAACCTAGCCTACGAGCAGTACTTC. It yields the protein CASSTNLAYEQYF.